The 11 T cell receptor beta chains listed next were all sequenced from one sample in a study of vaccination and CD4 T cells after COVID-19. The antigens of these receptors remain unknown. At the Johns Hopkins FTIC core, DNA taken from cultured CD4+ T cells was sequenced by way of the Oncomine TCR Beta short-read assay. TCRdb recomputed calls from the PCR reads with MiXCR, one row per CDR3 protein. Here the sample spans over 25,000 distinct CDR3 sequences, approximately 60% being singletons. Treatment meaning: approximately nine-day PBMC culture with coronavirus spike peptide pools or control peptides (ViraFEST assay). Here the sequenced sample was CD4+ T cells from blood, cultured in vitro, taken after SARS-CoV-2 vaccination. Every receptor here comes from a human donor who received a COVID-19 vaccine.

The CDR3 region is CASSFRQGSYEQYF. In nucleotides, the CDR3 is TGTGCCAGCAGCTTCCGACAGGGTTCCTACGAGCAGTACTTC. This rearrangement joins TRBV7-9 to TRBJ2-7, with 7 nucleotides matching TRBD1. The CDR3 has 14 amino acids. CDR1 is SEHNR, CDR2 FQNEAQ, per germline (reference sequence). Trimming took 3 bases from V and 1 from J; bases not matched to a gene: 3.

The chain is built from TRBV30 and TRBJ2-5; 8 nucleotides match TRBD2. The CDR3 has 12 amino acids. CDR1 GTSNPN and CDR2 SVGIG come from the germline V gene (reference sequence). The J segment lost 8 bases and the V segment lost 2 bases, leaving 4 bases of the junction unmatched. The CDR3: CAWSYSGETQYF. The DNA for the CDR3 is TGTGCCTGGAGTTATAGCGGGGAAACCCAGTACTTC.

The J gene is TRBJ1-5, the V gene TRBV20-1; D is undetermined. The CDR3 spans 16 residues. Trimming removed 0 bases from V and 1 base from J, with 13 bases in between. Germline CDR1 reads DFQATT; CDR2 reads SNEGSKA (reference sequence). CDR3 DNA: TGCAGTGCTAGAGAGCCCTTGGGTCCCAGCAATCAGCCCCAGCATTTT. Encoded protein: CSAREPLGPSNQPQHF.

This clonotype was found a few times. CDR3 residues: CASSLYGPTGAGELFF. CDR3 coding DNA: TGTGCCAGCAGTTTATATGGGCCTACCGGGGCCGGGGAGCTGTTTTTT. The genes are TRBV27 and TRBJ2-2; perhaps TRBD2 as D (5 bases). The CDR3 has 16 residues. From germline, CDR1 is MNHEY and CDR2 SMNVEV (reference sequence). The germline V and J ends were trimmed by 1 base and 6 bases, with 15 bases remaining between them.

This chain links TRBV5-1 with TRBJ1-3; perhaps TRBD1 as D (6 bases). Trimming took 0 bases from V and 3 from J, leaving 10 bases between them. Germline V gene lookup returns CDR1 SGHRS and CDR2 YFSETQ. The CDR3 runs 15 residues. CDR3 loop: CASSLVGGRGNTIYF. The CDR3 DNA is TGCGCCAGCAGCTTGGTCGGGGGGCGTGGAAACACCATATATTTT.

This chain uses TRBV15 with TRBJ2-1; 10 nucleotides match TRBD1. Germline V gene data show CDR1 as LNHNV and CDR2 as YYDKDF (reference sequence). V shed 5 bases and J 9 bases; nucleotides not matched to a gene: 7. This CDR3 region has 14 residues. As DNA, the CDR3 is TGTGCCACCAGCCCGGGACAGGGGATCGGTGAGCAGTTCTTC. As protein: CATSPGQGIGEQFF.

The rearrangement uses TRBV11-2 and TRBJ1-5, with TRBD1 matching over 9 bases. The CDR3 is 15 residues long. Trimming cost V 3 bases and J 4 bases; bases outside gene matches: 4. Germline V gene sequence: CDR1 SGHAT, CDR2 FQNNGV. The CDR3 DNA sequence: TGTGCCAGCAGCTTGGACAGGGGAGGGAATCAGCCCCAGCATTTT. Protein sequence: CASSLDRGGNQPQHF.

This clonotype was counted only a few times. The rearrangement links TRBV10-1 to TRBJ1-6; 9 nucleotides line up with TRBD1. V dropped 0 bases and J dropped 10; count of bases not matched to a gene: 4. The germline CDR1 and CDR2 sequences are WNHNN and SYGVQD (reference sequence). The CDR3 covers 15 residues. In nucleotides, the CDR3 is TGCGCCAGCAGTGAGTCGGGGGACAGGGAATCACCCCTCCACTTT. Amino acids: CASSESGDRESPLHF.

The chain links TRBV4-2 to TRBJ1-1, with D possibly matching TRBD1 (5 bases). CDR1 and CDR2 from the germline V gene are LGHNA and YNFKEQ. The ends were cut back, 0 bases at V and 0 bases at J, with 11 bases in the middle. The CDR3 covers 16 residues. The chain's CDR3 is CASSQDEGRLNTEAFF. The CDR3 nucleotides read TGTGCCAGCAGCCAAGATGAGGGGCGACTGAACACTGAAGCTTTCTTT.

The chain joins TRBV2 to TRBJ1-2; TRBD1 is a possible D gene (6 bases). The germline V gene encodes CDR1 SNHLY and CDR2 FYNNEI. The germline V and J ends were trimmed by 3 bases and 0 bases, with 11 bases remaining between them. The CDR3 consists of 15 residues. DNA for the CDR3: TGTGCCAGCAGTGACCCTGGGACACCTAACTATGGCTACACCTTC. Amino acids: CASSDPGTPNYGYTF. Together with reference TRBV2 and TRBJ1-2, the CDR3 gives the full variable domain: EPEVTQTPSHQVTQMGQEVILRCVPISNHLYFYWYRQILGQKVEFLVSFYNNEISEKSEIFDDQFSVERPDGSNFTLKIRSTKLEDSAMYFCASSDPGTPNYGYTFGSGTRLTVV.

This clonotype has just a few counts. The rearrangement uses TRBV19 and TRBJ1-2; D not certain. The CDR3 contains 15 residues. Per the germline V gene, CDR1 is LNHDA and CDR2 is SQIVND (reference sequence). V lost 5 bases and J lost 4, with 17 bases in between. This CDR3 is CASSPQPGRVYGYTF. DNA of the CDR3: TGTGCCAGTAGTCCTCAACCGGGCCGGGTCTATGGCTACACCTTC. Full variable domain (rest looked up from reference TRBV19 and TRBJ1-2): DGGITQSPKYLFRKEGQNVTLSCEQNLNHDAMYWYRQDPGQGLRLIYYSQIVNDFQKGDIAEGYSVSREKKESFPLTVTSAQKNPTAFYLCASSPQPGRVYGYTFGSGTRLTVV.